The sequence of this TCR beta chain was determined in a study of blood T cells in healthy people across ages. A second PCR, run for roughly 7 to 12 cycles, used a sample-barcoded 5' primer plus a J-beta primer mix. TCRdb reprocessed the 5' RACE reads via MiXCR and lists one record per CDR3 protein. The sample lists 700,000 to 1,000,000 distinct CDR3 sequences, around two fifths seen once, with about a fifth in the top ten. The germline gives CDR1 MNHEY, CDR2 SVGAGI. J was trimmed by 3 bases and V by 1 base; bases with no gene match: 4. This CDR3 has 16 residues. This clonotype was seen a handful of times.

This TCR was sampled from a man aged 55 to 69 in good health. The sample consisted of blood. The chain carries TRBV6-5 and TRBJ2-7; 12 nucleotides agree with TRBD2. CDR3 in amino acids: CASSYLTSGGYYEQYF. CDR3 in DNA: TGTGCCAGCAGTTACTTGACTAGCGGGGGATACTACGAGCAGTACTTC.